Each of the 9 T cell receptor beta chains below was sequenced from the same sample in a study of T cell repertoires in cytomegalovirus infection. These receptors' targets are unknown. TCRdb reanalysed the reads using MiXCR and keeps one entry per CDR3 protein. This table holds roughly 200,000 distinct CDR3 sequences, 35% to 45% found once. The source was CD8+ T cells from cultured PBMCs, collected from culture after CMV antigen stimulation. These receptors all come from a human donor in good health (CMV status not recorded). Some clones in this sample may be carry-over from other donors' samples.

The chain couples TRBV7-6 to TRBJ2-7; D not resolved. The ends were cut back, 1 base at V and 7 bases at J, with 5 bases in the middle. CDR1 is SGHVS and CDR2 is FNYEAQ in the germline V gene. The CDR3 is 11 amino acids. The CDR3 DNA sequence: TGTGCCAGCAGCTTAGGGATGGAGCAGTACTTC. Its protein product is CASSLGMEQYF.

This clonotype was detected ten times or more. The chain carries TRBV7-8 and TRBJ2-7; either TRBD1 or TRBD2 may fit D (5 bases each). V was trimmed by 6 bases and J by 0 bases, leaving 12 bases between them. Germline V gene sequence: CDR1 SGHVS, CDR2 FQNEAQ. The CDR3 totals 14 residues. CDR3 amino acids: CASSPFGGSYEQYF. For the CDR3, the DNA is TGTGCCAGCAGTCCCTTTGGGGGCTCCTACGAGCAGTACTTC. The full variable domain, rest sourced from reference TRBV7-8 and TRBJ2-7, is GAGVSQSPRYKVAKRGQDVALRCDPISGHVSLFWYQQALGQGPEFLTYFQNEAQLDKSGLPSDRFFAERPEGSVSTLKIQRTQQEDSAVYLCASSPFGGSYEQYFGPGTRLTVT.

This clonotype was recorded only once. V usage is TRBV4-2 and J usage is TRBJ1-2, with TRBD1 as a possible D gene (5 bases). The V gene lost 0 bases and the J gene lost 6 bases, with 8 bases spanning the gap. Germline V gives CDR1 LGHNA, CDR2 YNFKEQ. The CDR3 totals 13 residues. The DNA for the CDR3 is TGTGCCAGCAGCCAAGACAGGGAGGATGGCTACACCTTC. This encodes CASSQDREDGYTF.

Note on this clonotype: A single base separates this from a much larger clone, so it may be a read error. The chain has TRBV27 and TRBJ1-6, with 7 bases matching TRBD1. In germline, CDR1 is MNHEY, CDR2 SMNVEV (reference sequence). The CDR3 contains 12 residues. The chain's CDR3 is CASNRQGSTLHF. The CDR3 coding sequence is TGTGCCAGCAATCGACAGGGTTCAACCCTCCACTTT.

V is TRBV2 and J is TRBJ2-1; 9 bases line up with TRBD1. Germline values: CDR1 SNHLY, CDR2 FYNNEI. CDR3 length: 16 amino acids. J gave up 4 bases and V 7 bases, and 11 bases lay outside the gene matches. The CDR3 reads CASIYGTGILYNEQFF. As DNA, the CDR3 is TGTGCCAGCATTTACGGGACAGGGATACTTTACAATGAGCAGTTCTTC.

DNA of the CDR3: TGTGCCAGCTCCCAATGGGGGCAACGAAATCAGCCCCAGCATTTT. This sequence encodes CASSQWGQRNQPQHF. The rearrangement uses TRBV6-5 and TRBJ1-5, with D perhaps TRBD1 (6 bases). Between the trimmed V and J ends, which lost 8 bases and 4 bases, there was a span of 18 bases. The CDR3 spans 15 residues. Per germline, CDR1 MNHEY and CDR2 SVGAGI.

The chain links TRBV7-6 to TRBJ2-2; tentative D call: TRBD1 (6 bases). The V end lost 5 bases, the J end lost 6 bases, and 16 bases lay between the germline ends. Looked up from germline, CDR1 is SGHVS and CDR2 is FNYEAQ. The CDR3 contains 15 residues. CDR3 amino acids: CASSPPLRGAGELFF. In nucleotides, the CDR3 is TGTGCCAGCAGCCCCCCCCTCAGGGGTGCCGGGGAGCTGTTTTTT.

The count of this clonotype is one. The rearrangement links TRBV6-6 to TRBJ2-1; TRBD2 matches at 11 bases. The CDR3 covers 15 residues. The junction had 7 bases not matched to a gene; V was cut back by 2 bases and J by 10 bases. The germline V gene encodes CDR1 MNHNY and CDR2 SVGAGI (reference sequence). DNA of the CDR3: TGTGCCAGCAGTTACACCGGGACTAGCGGACCCGAGCAGTTCTTC. It codes for CASSYTGTSGPEQFF.

V gene TRBV5-1 combines with J gene TRBJ1-1, with 7 bases identical to TRBD1. V dropped 4 bases and J dropped 1; count of bases not matched to a gene: 4. This CDR3 spans 14 amino acids. Germline loops: CDR1 SGHRS, CDR2 YFSETQ. The CDR3 DNA sequence: TGCGCCAGCAGCATGGGACAGCAGAACACTGAAGCTTTCTTT. The encoded protein is CASSMGQQNTEAFF.